Listed below are T cell receptor beta chains from one sample, sequenced in a study of blood T cell repertoires in COVID-19. The method was immunoSEQ multiplex PCR; TCRdb's version includes in-frame clones alone and lacks a portion of them. This sample has 400,000 to 550,000 clones, with around 89% found just once. The sequencing input was peripheral blood. These receptors originate from a woman aged 25 to 39 with acute or convalescent COVID-19. The CDR3 runs from the conserved cysteine through the conserved F or W. D genes are given only for firm matches. The size entry is marked missing in some rows and otherwise reads once, few, many or a size class.

clone size	D gene	J gene	V gene	CDR3 protein
.	TRBD2	TRBJ2-5	TRBV7-9	CASSLGLAGLETQYF
once	TRBD1	TRBJ1-2	TRBV5-1	CASSWTGTGGGTF
.	.	TRBJ1-1	TRBV28	CASSSRDGGWTEAFF
.	.	TRBJ1-5	TRBV19	CAKSGQPPQYSNQPQHF
.	.	TRBJ2-3	TRBV6-6	CATGHSLMTDTQYF
.	.	TRBJ1-2	TRBV28	CASNSVRLSGYTF
.	TRBD2	TRBJ2-1	TRBV5-4	CASSLGLAGIEQFF
.	.	TRBJ2-7	TRBV6-5	CASRDGGVGSYEQYF
.	TRBD2	TRBJ2-5	TRBV2	CASRDGLAETQYF
.	TRBD2	TRBJ2-1	TRBV5-5	CASSPVAGGSDNEQFF
.	TRBD2	TRBJ2-3	TRBV9	CASSAGLAERSTDTQYF
.	TRBD1	TRBJ2-1	TRBV6-4	CASSRTGGGEQFF
.	TRBD2	TRBJ2-7	TRBV4-1	CASSQSLAGAGLDEQYF
.	TRBD1	TRBJ2-3	TRBV5-8	CASSLEWDRADTDTQYF
once	.	TRBJ2-7	TRBV19	CASSVGGMSSYEQYF
.	.	TRBJ1-5	TRBV3-1/TRBV3-2	CASSQGPGRPQHF
.	.	.	TRBV29-1	CSVDLQGSEQYF
.	.	TRBJ2-1	TRBV27	CASSSQGLGEQFF
.	.	TRBJ2-6	TRBV6-1	CASSESFMFLSGANVLTF
.	.	TRBJ2-1	TRBV7-8	CASSPLSLDEQFF
.	.	TRBJ1-1	TRBV5-6	CASSLKPGERTEAFF
.	TRBD1	TRBJ1-2	TRBV6-5	CASNDRGHGYTF
.	.	TRBJ2-1	TRBV28	CASKQGISYNEQFF
.	TRBD1	TRBJ2-7	TRBV5-4	CASSPGTGGPYEQYF
few	.	TRBJ1-2	TRBV6-5	CASSYSIAYGYTF
.	.	TRBJ2-1	TRBV19	CASTGDLYNEQFF
.	.	TRBJ1-4	TRBV21-1	CARKRRTAIEGVRSEKLFF
.	.	TRBJ2-1	TRBV7-3	CASSLLGGAIDGTNEQFF
few	.	TRBJ2-2	TRBV30	CAWSHDTGELFF
.	.	TRBJ2-6	TRBV7-3	CASSVDTGANVLTF
.	TRBD2	TRBJ2-4	TRBV6-2/TRBV6-3	CASSSWAGGSSLAKNIQYF
.	.	TRBJ1-6	TRBV5-1	CASSDTGGHNSPLHF
.	.	TRBJ1-2	TRBV28	CASSDSQTPYGYTF
few	.	TRBJ2-7	TRBV6-6	CASSYSGEQYF
.	TRBD2	TRBJ2-3	TRBV23-1	CASSQFSSSGGLQTDTQYF
.	.	TRBJ2-3	TRBV7-8	CASSPVRTDTQYF
.	TRBD2	TRBJ2-3	TRBV27	CASSLKAGGSTDTQYF
.	TRBD1	TRBJ1-5	TRBV5-4	CASSQGQSNQPQHF
.	TRBD2	TRBJ2-2	TRBV6-1	CASSEERTSRAGELFF